The rows below give T cell receptor beta chains drawn from one sample of a study of T-cell reconstitution after alpha-beta-depleted transplantation in children. TCRdb reprocessed the PCR reads via MiXCR and lists one record per CDR3 protein. The table has hundreds of thousands of distinct CDR3 sequences, about a quarter seen once. The material was PBMCs, obtained before TCRalphabeta/CD19-depleted stem cell transplant. These receptors all come from a girl aged 2 to 10 with Fanconi anemia, due to receive a stem cell transplant. Both conserved end residues are part of each CDR3. Each record gives: V gene, J gene, clone size, D gene, CDR3 DNA, CDR3 protein. D genes are given only for firm matches. Not every row has a clone size; where given, it reads once, few, many or a size class.

>TRBV20-1|TRBJ2-2|many|TRBD1
TGCAGTGCTTTCGTTCGCGGACAGGGAACCACCGGGGAGCTGTTTTTT
CSAFVRGQGTTGELFF
>TRBV5-1|TRBJ2-7|-|TRBD1
TGCGCCAGCAGCTTCGTGACAGGGGGATCCTACGAGCAGTACTTC
CASSFVTGGSYEQYF
>TRBV7-2|TRBJ2-3|few|-
TGTGCCAGCAGCTTAGGCTACGGCGGGGATACGCAGTATTTT
CASSLGYGGDTQYF
>TRBV29-1|TRBJ2-7|many|-
TGCAGCGTTGGGGCTTGGTACGAGCGGTACTTC
CSVGAWYERYF
>TRBV29-1|TRBJ2-5|many|TRBD1
TGCAGCGTTGAGACAGGGGAGGTGGAGACCCAGTACTTC
CSVETGEVETQYF
>TRBV15|TRBJ2-1|many|-
TGTGCCACCAGCAGCCACCGGGACACCTACAATGAGCAGTTCTTC
CATSSHRDTYNEQFF
>TRBV20-1|TRBJ2-2|-|TRBD2
TGCAGTGCTAGCGCCCTAGCGGCGAACACCGGGGAGCTGTTTTTT
CSASALAANTGELFF
>TRBV28|TRBJ2-7|many|TRBD1
TGTGCCAGCAGCCCCGGGACAGGAAGTGAGCAGTACTTC
CASSPGTGSEQYF
>TRBV6-2/TRBV6-3|TRBJ2-1|few|TRBD2
TGTGCCAGCAGTTACATATTCACAACCGGGACTAGCGGGAGGCGGTATGAGCAGTTCTTC
CASSYIFTTGTSGRRYEQFF
>TRBV7-3|TRBJ2-1|many|TRBD2
TGTGCCAGCAGCTTAATAGCGGGGGGGAACGAGCAGTTCTTC
CASSLIAGGNEQFF
>TRBV2|TRBJ2-7|few|-
TGTGCCAGCATTTACAGGGACTACGAGCAGTACTTC
CASIYRDYEQYF
>TRBV6-1|TRBJ2-1|-|TRBD1
TGTGCCAGCAGGGAGGGACAGGGGGCCTACAATGAGCAGTTCTTC
CASREGQGAYNEQFF
>TRBV29-1|TRBJ2-2|-|-
TGCAGCGTTGTTGCGAACACCGGGGAGCTGTTTTTT
CSVVANTGELFF
>TRBV20-1|TRBJ2-7|few|-
TGCAGTGCTAGCCCTAGCCCTCGCAGCTACGAGCAGTACTTC
CSASPSPRSYEQYF
>TRBV12-3/TRBV12-4|TRBJ2-2|many|-
TGTGCCAGCAGTTCATCCGGGGAGCTGTTTTTT
CASSSSGELFF
>TRBV7-2|TRBJ2-3|few|TRBD1
TGTGCCAGCAGCTCTGACCAGAGGACAGGGAGGTCAGGTACGCAGTATTTT
CASSSDQRTGRSGTQYF
>TRBV6-1|TRBJ2-7|many|TRBD1
TGTGCCAGCAGTGACATACAGGGGGCACCTACCTACGAGCAGTACTTC
CASSDIQGAPTYEQYF
>TRBV28|TRBJ2-7|many|-
TGTGCCAGCAGTTTCAAATACGAGCAGTACTTC
CASSFKYEQYF
>TRBV21-1|TRBJ2-7|many|-
TGTGCCAGCAGCAAACTAGCGGGAGGGTACGAGCAGTACTTC
CASSKLAGGYEQYF
>TRBV12-3/TRBV12-4|TRBJ2-1|-|TRBD2
TGTGCCAGCAGTTTTTTTAGCGGGGGGCCGTTATACAATGAGCAGTTCTTC
CASSFFSGGPLYNEQFF
>TRBV27|TRBJ2-7|-|TRBD1
TGTGCCAGCAGTTTATCGAGGGACAGTGCCTACGAGCAGTACTTC
CASSLSRDSAYEQYF
>TRBV7-3|TRBJ2-7|-|-
TGTGCCAGCAGCTCCGGGACCGAGCCTAGAGAGCAGTACTTC
CASSSGTEPREQYF
>TRBV10-3|TRBJ2-3|few|-
TGTGCCATCAGTGAGCCGGGCACAGATACGCAGTATTTT
CAISEPGTDTQYF
>TRBV12-3/TRBV12-4|TRBJ2-5|many|-
TGTGCCAGCAGTCCACAAGGAGGACAAGAGACCCAGTACTTC
CASSPQGGQETQYF
>TRBV7-6|TRBJ2-2|-|TRBD1
TGTGCCAGCAGCTTGAAGTGGACAGGGAAGTTCTCCACCGGGGAGCTGTTTTTT
CASSLKWTGKFSTGELFF
>TRBV20-1|TRBJ2-7|many|TRBD2
TGCAGTGCTAGGGGTCTAGCGGGTGAGGGCCGCTCCTACGAGCAGTACTTC
CSARGLAGEGRSYEQYF
>TRBV5-1|TRBJ1-2|few|-
TGCGCCAGCAGCGTTGTAGGTTCTGGAGGCGGTGGGGATGGCTACACCTTC
CASSVVGSGGGGDGYTF
>TRBV20-1|TRBJ1-4|many|TRBD1
TGCAGTGCGAGGGACAGGGGGGTAAAACTGTTTTTT
CSARDRGVKLFF
>TRBV30|TRBJ2-1|many|-
TGTGCCTGGAGGCCCCCGGGGAGATCTCACTACAATGAGCAGTTCTTC
CAWRPPGRSHYNEQFF
>TRBV4-2|TRBJ2-2|few|TRBD2
TGTGCCAGCAGCCAAGAGCGGGGGGGCACCGGGGAGCTGTTTTTT
CASSQERGGTGELFF
>TRBV12-3/TRBV12-4|TRBJ2-2|many|-
TGTGCCAGCAGTCCCGTTTTCGGGGAGCTGTTTTTT
CASSPVFGELFF
>TRBV7-2|TRBJ2-1|few|TRBD2
TGTGCCAGCAGCTTAAAAGCGGGGCCCTACAATGAGCAGTTCTTC
CASSLKAGPYNEQFF
>TRBV2|TRBJ2-1|-|-
TGTGCCAGCAGTGAAGCGCTTCGGACATTAAATGAGCAGTTCTTC
CASSEALRTLNEQFF
>TRBV12-3/TRBV12-4|TRBJ2-1|-|TRBD2
TGTGCCAGCTGTCAATCGGGACTAGCGGGAGGGCTCTCCTACAATGAGCAGTTCTTC
CASCQSGLAGGLSYNEQFF